The 26 T cell receptor beta chains given below trace back to one sample, sequenced in a study of T cell changes during pregnancy in multiple sclerosis. Data came from immunoSEQ multiplex PCR; TCRdb stores just in-frame clones and leaves some out. The table lists approximately 53,000 clones, about 90% of them singletons. This specimen consisted of CD4+ T cells from peripheral blood mononuclear cells, obtained in the second trimester of pregnancy. The source of these receptors is a female donor with multiple sclerosis, enrolled in a pregnancy study.

The CDR3 DNA is TGTGCCAGCAGCTCCGGGACAGGGGCCTACGAGCAGTACTTC. Its protein is CASSSGTGAYEQYF. V gene TRBV2 combines with J gene TRBJ2-7; 10 bases match TRBD1. The CDR3 is 14 amino acids. Germline V gene lookup returns CDR1 SNHLY and CDR2 FYNNEI. V lost 6 bases to trimming and J lost 2 bases; unmatched junction nucleotides: 4.

This chain uses TRBV11-1 with TRBJ2-5; tentatively, D is TRBD2 (6 bases). CDR3 size: 18 residues. Looked up from germline, CDR1 is SGHAT and CDR2 is FQDESV (reference sequence). V dropped 4 bases and J dropped 1 base, with 22 bases sitting between them. CDR3 region: CASSSGTQSLVSQETQYF. Written as DNA, the CDR3 is TGTGCCAGCAGCTCCGGGACTCAGAGTTTGGTGTCCCAAGAGACCCAGTACTTC.

This clone has a single count. V usage is TRBV11-2 and J usage is TRBJ1-1; D remains ambiguous. The germline V gene has CDR1 SGHAT and CDR2 FQNNGV. The CDR3 is made up of 16 amino acids. V was clipped by 8 bases and J by 1 base, with 20 bases between them. DNA of the CDR3: TGTGCCAGCGGGCCCGGTTCGGGAGAGAGGAACACTGAAGCTTTCTTT. Translation: CASGPGSGERNTEAFF.

This chain uses TRBV9 with TRBJ2-1, with D perhaps TRBD1 (6 bases). Trimming cost V 0 bases and J 4 bases, with 11 bases left between them. CDR3 size: 15 residues. Germline lookup yields CDR1 SGDLS and CDR2 YYNGEE. CDR3 sequence: CASSVVARGYNEQFF. The CDR3 DNA is TGTGCCAGCAGCGTAGTGGCCAGGGGTTACAATGAGCAGTTCTTC.

The chain joins TRBV28 to TRBJ2-7; D unresolved. Germline V gene lookup returns CDR1 MDHEN and CDR2 SYDVKM. There are 15 residues in the CDR3. Trimming pared 2 bases from V and 0 bases from J, leaving 11 bases between. The CDR3 protein is CASSLGLPSSYEQYF. CDR3 sequence (DNA): TGTGCCAGCAGTTTAGGTCTCCCGAGCTCCTACGAGCAGTACTTC.

The chain recombines TRBV7-2 with TRBJ1-5; D may be TRBD1 (6 bases). Germline V lookup: CDR1 SGHTA, CDR2 FQGNSA. V lost 6 bases, J lost 6 bases, and 21 bases lay in between. The CDR3 runs 16 residues. Written as DNA, the CDR3 is TGTGCCAGCAGTAACCAGGGAGGGGGAGTCGGTCAGCCCCAGCATTTT. Protein sequence: CASSNQGGGVGQPQHF.

V usage is TRBV18 and J usage is TRBJ2-7, with TRBD1 identical over 7 bases. This CDR3 spans 15 amino acids. The trim removed 3 bases at V and 4 bases at J, leaving 9 bases unmatched. Looked up from germline, CDR1 is KGHSH and CDR2 is LQKENI. CDR3 bases: TGTGCCAGCTCACCGTCCCCCGGGACAGTGTACGAGCAGTACTTC. This codes for CASSPSPGTVYEQYF.

V usage is TRBV12-5 and J usage is TRBJ2-1; 11 bases are a match to TRBD2. Germline loops: CDR1 LGHNT, CDR2 FRNRAP. The CDR3 extends over 17 amino acids. The V segment lost 3 bases and the J segment 5 bases; nucleotides outside the gene matches: 9. In DNA, the CDR3 is TGTGCTAGTGGTTTCCTTAGCGGGGGGGCTCGGAACAATGAGCAGTTCTTC. It codes for CASGFLSGGARNNEQFF.

The chain is built from TRBV25-1 and TRBJ2-1; D call uncertain. Per the germline V gene, CDR1 is MGHDK and CDR2 is SYGVNS. The CDR3 covers 12 residues. V gave up 5 bases and J gave up 7 bases, with 9 bases separating them. This CDR3 reads CASSYSGNEQFF. The CDR3 DNA is TGTGCCAGCAGTTATTCCGGGAATGAGCAGTTCTTC.

V usage is TRBV2 and J usage is TRBJ1-2; D might be TRBD1 (6 bases). Trimming took 5 bases from V and 4 from J, leaving 17 bases between them. Per the germline V gene, CDR1 is SNHLY and CDR2 is FYNNEI. The CDR3 contains 15 residues. CDR3 region: CASSSETGSIYGYTF. In nucleotides, the CDR3 is TGTGCCAGCAGTAGCGAGACAGGATCCATCTATGGCTACACCTTC.

The chain has TRBV28 and TRBJ1-5; D is possibly TRBD1 (6 bases). Germline loops: CDR1 MDHEN, CDR2 SYDVKM. The V gene lost 5 bases and the J gene lost 7 bases, with 12 bases spanning the gap. The CDR3 runs to 13 residues. CDR3 sequence reads: CASSPRGGQPQHF. Written as DNA, the CDR3 is TGTGCCAGCAGTCCGAGGGGGGGACAGCCCCAGCATTTT.

This clone has just one count. V is TRBV9 and J is TRBJ1-6; D is ambiguous. The CDR3 extends over 15 amino acids. The V end was cut by 3 bases, the J end by 7 bases, with 14 bases between. The germline V gene has CDR1 SGDLS and CDR2 YYNGEE. CDR3 amino acids: CASSAAGGWNSPLHF. In DNA form, the CDR3 reads TGTGCCAGCAGCGCAGCTGGAGGGTGGAATTCACCCCTCCACTTT. Full variable domain (outside the CDR3, taken from reference TRBV9 and TRBJ1-6): DSGVTQTPKHLITATGQRVTLRCSPRSGDLSVYWYQQSLDQGLQFLIQYYNGEERAKGNILERFSAQQFPDLHSELNLSSLELGDSALYFCASSAAGGWNSPLHFGNGTRLTVT.

The chain has TRBV2 and TRBJ2-3; D possibly corresponds to TRBD2 (6 bases). CDR3 size: 15 residues. The V end lost 8 bases, the J end lost 2 bases, and 17 bases lay between the germline ends. CDR1 and CDR2 (germline): SNHLY, FYNNEI. This chain's CDR3 is CASQPPGRVTDTQYF. Here the CDR3 DNA reads TGTGCCAGCCAGCCCCCCGGGAGAGTCACAGATACGCAGTATTTT.

The rearrangement joins TRBV19 to TRBJ2-5, with 7 bases identical to TRBD1. This CDR3 region has 13 residues. V gave up 5 bases and J gave up 3 bases; unmatched junction bases: 3. Germline V gene sequence: CDR1 LNHDA, CDR2 SQIVND (reference sequence). This CDR3 reads CASSATGKETQYF. The CDR3 DNA reads as TGTGCCAGTAGTGCGACAGGGAAAGAGACCCAGTACTTC. Full variable domain (rest looked up from reference TRBV19 and TRBJ2-5): DGGITQSPKYLFRKEGQNVTLSCEQNLNHDAMYWYRQDPGQGLRLIYYSQIVNDFQKGDIAEGYSVSREKKESFPLTVTSAQKNPTAFYLCASSATGKETQYFGPGTRLLVL.

The J gene is TRBJ1-2, the V gene TRBV15; D gene ambiguous. This CDR3 is built from 15 residues. V gave up 0 bases and J gave up 2 bases, with 10 bases separating them. CDR1 and CDR2 from the germline V gene are LNHNV and YYDKDF (reference sequence). The DNA for the CDR3 is TGTGCCACCAGCAGAGATTTGGCAGTCAACTATGGCTACACCTTC. The encoded protein is CATSRDLAVNYGYTF.

The chain carries TRBV5-1 and TRBJ1-2, with D possibly TRBD1 on 5 matching bases. V was shortened by 4 bases and J by 8 bases, with 18 bases between the two germline ends. CDR3 length equals 14 residues. Germline assignment: CDR1 SGHRS and CDR2 YFSETQ. The DNA of the CDR3 is TGCGCCAGCAGCGGGCCGGGGGTGCTGAGGGGCTACACCTTC. This encodes CASSGPGVLRGYTF.

The chain links TRBV6-1 to TRBJ2-1; 9 bases align to TRBD1. V trimming: 5 bases; J trimming: 6 bases; junction bases outside the gene matches: 11. Germline assignment: CDR1 MNHNS and CDR2 SASEGT. The CDR3 sequence is 16 residues long. The DNA for the CDR3 is TGTGCCAGCAGTAAAGAGCCGGACAGGGGAACCAATGAGCAGTTCTTC. Protein sequence: CASSKEPDRGTNEQFF.

The chain carries TRBV5-1 and TRBJ2-3; 8 bases line up with TRBD2. Germline loops: CDR1 SGHRS, CDR2 YFSETQ. V lost 3 bases to trimming and J lost 7 bases; unmatched junction nucleotides: 10. The CDR3 contains 15 residues. CDR3 in amino acids: CASSSGTRVVNTQYF. The CDR3 DNA reads TGCGCCAGCAGCTCCGGGACTAGAGTCGTGAATACGCAGTATTTT. Complete variable domain (other parts from reference TRBV5-1 and TRBJ2-3): KAGVTQTPRYLIKTRGQQVTLSCSPISGHRSVSWYQQTPGQGLQFLFEYFSETQRNKGNFPGRFSGRQFSNSRSEMNVSTLELGDSALYLCASSSGTRVVNTQYFGPGTRLTVL.

A remark on this clone: One junction end does not reproduce the germline sequence, and a read error may be involved. The V and J genes are TRBV7-8 and TRBJ2-5, with D perhaps TRBD1 (5 bases). This CDR3 has 14 amino acids. CDR1 is SGHVS and CDR2 is FQNEAQ in the germline V gene. DNA of the CDR3: TGTGCCAGCAGCTTTCGACAGTTACAAGAGCCCCAGTACTTC. It codes for CASSFRQLQEPQYF.

This clone was seen just once. The chain couples TRBV18 to TRBJ2-2; tentative D call: TRBD2 (6 bases). There are 14 residues in the CDR3. The germline V gene encodes CDR1 KGHSH and CDR2 LQKENI. Trimming cost V 6 bases and J 1 base, with 9 bases left between them. For the CDR3, the DNA is TGTGCCAGCTCTTTGGGACTGAACACCGGGGAGCTGTTTTTT. Translated: CASSLGLNTGELFF.

The V call is TRBV27, the J call TRBJ1-1, with 7 bases lining up with TRBD1. Germline values: CDR1 MNHEY, CDR2 SMNVEV (reference sequence). Unmatched junction bases numbered 13, after V lost 3 bases and J lost 3 bases. The CDR3 has 17 residues. Here the CDR3 DNA reads TGTGCCAGCAGTTTGCTGGTAGGGGGCGGAGTTTACACTGAAGCTTTCTTT. It translates to CASSLLVGGGVYTEAFF.

The genes are TRBV21-1 and TRBJ1-5; the table assigns TRBD1, which was not confirmed against the DNA. TRBV21-1 constitutes a pseudogene. The CDR3 is made up of 14 amino acids. The CDR3, as DNA: TGTGCCAGCAGCACCTCCGTAGGGGCCATGCCCCAGCATTTT. It is translated as CASSTSVGAMPQHF.

V usage is TRBV11-2 and J usage is TRBJ2-7; 12 nucleotides agree with TRBD1. With 3 bases clipped from V and 8 bases from J, the junction kept 8 bases outside the gene matches. CDR3 length: 15 amino acids. Looked up from germline, CDR1 is SGHAT and CDR2 is FQNNGV. DNA of the CDR3: TGTGCCAGCAGCTTGTCCGGGACAGGGGGCAGGAAGCAGTACTTC. Its protein is CASSLSGTGGRKQYF.

J is TRBJ2-7 and V is TRBV18; 9 nucleotides match TRBD1. The germline CDR1 and CDR2 sequences are KGHSH and LQKENI. J gave up 5 bases and V 2 bases, and 4 bases lay outside the gene matches. This CDR3 has 14 residues. The CDR3 sequence is CASSPRTGADEQYF. CDR3 nucleotides: TGTGCCAGCTCACCAAGGACAGGGGCAGACGAGCAGTACTTC.

The genes are TRBV27 and TRBJ1-6, with D unresolved. CDR1 is MNHEY, CDR2 SMNVEV, per germline (reference sequence). This CDR3 is built from 13 residues. Deletions cut 6 bases from V and 8 bases from J, with 11 bases between. CDR3 sequence reads: CASRTRSDSPLHF. CDR3 nucleotides: TGTGCCAGCAGGACGAGGAGTGATTCACCCCTCCACTTT.

This chain uses TRBV11-2 with TRBJ2-7; D gene ambiguous. The CDR3 loop spans 13 amino acids. Trimming removed 4 bases from V and 6 bases from J, with 13 bases in between. Germline CDR1 and CDR2: SGHAT and FQNNGV. This CDR3 reads CASSSRGLSEQYF. The CDR3 DNA reads as TGTGCCAGCAGCTCTAGAGGTTTAAGCGAGCAGTACTTC.